Listed below are T cell receptor beta chains from one sample, sequenced in a study of blood T cells in healthy people across ages. TCRdb ran MiXCR on the 5' RACE reads and lists one entry per CDR3 protein. The sample holds 800,000 to 1,000,000 distinct CDR3 sequences, around 49% seen once. Source material: blood. The receptors derive from a man aged 25 to 40 in good health. Each CDR3 is given without its conserved first and last residue.

15	TRBV6-5	TRBJ2-5	ASSSGTSGGAGETQY
14	TRBV7-8	TRBJ2-5	ASSAGLAGGQETQY
12	TRBV28	TRBJ2-7	ASSPGGTGHEQY
11	TRBV6-6	TRBJ1-2	ASSPRYNYGYT
11	TRBV6-2/TRBV6-3	TRBJ2-7	ASSYSARNEQY
12	TRBV20-1	TRBJ2-7	SSQGGAKIYEQY
12	TRBV5-1	TRBJ2-3	ASSQSHSTDTQY
9	TRBV3-1	.	ASSQDVEQY
15	TRBV5-6	TRBJ2-6	ASSLGTVSSGANVLT
12	TRBV7-9	TRBJ2-3	ASSSTAGADTQY
11	TRBV10-2	TRBJ2-1	ASSEYLYNEQF
12	TRBV7-9	TRBJ2-1	ASSLSGSGDEQF
15	TRBV4-1	TRBJ2-1	ASSQDSGVGSYNEQF
14	TRBV24-1	TRBJ2-1	ATSDILAGADNEQF
11	TRBV11-2	TRBJ2-1	ASSLGRTSEQF
10	TRBV3-1	TRBJ2-1	ASSQVERLQF
14	TRBV4-2	TRBJ2-3	ASSRSTSGTSDTQY
14	TRBV5-1	TRBJ2-1	ASSLGGTSADNEQF
15	TRBV6-5	TRBJ2-1	ASSYSASGGAFNEQF
12	TRBV24-1	TRBJ2-5	ATRDYRLGETQY